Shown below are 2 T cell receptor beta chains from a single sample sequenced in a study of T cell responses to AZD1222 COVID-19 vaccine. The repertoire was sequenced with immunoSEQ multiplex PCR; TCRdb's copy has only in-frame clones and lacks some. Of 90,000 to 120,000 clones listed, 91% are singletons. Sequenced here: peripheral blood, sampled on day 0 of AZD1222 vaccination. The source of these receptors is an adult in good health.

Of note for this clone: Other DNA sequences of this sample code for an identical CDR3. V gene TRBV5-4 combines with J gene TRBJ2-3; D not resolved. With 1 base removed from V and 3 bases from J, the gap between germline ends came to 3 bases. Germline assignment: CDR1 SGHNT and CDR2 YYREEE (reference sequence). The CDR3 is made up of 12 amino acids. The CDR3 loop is CASSLSTDTQYF. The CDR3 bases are TGTGCCAGCAGCTTGAGTACAGATACGCAGTATTTT.

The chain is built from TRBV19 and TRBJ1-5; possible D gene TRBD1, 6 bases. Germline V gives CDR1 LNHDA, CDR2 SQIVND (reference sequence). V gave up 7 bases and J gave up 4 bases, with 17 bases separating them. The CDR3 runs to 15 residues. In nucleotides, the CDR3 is TGTGCCAGTACTAGGAGGGACACAAAAAATCAGCCCCAGCATTTT. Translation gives CASTRRDTKNQPQHF.